This T cell receptor (beta chain) originates from a study of human T cells and chemical hapten exposure. Study-wide results and caveats: Significantly greater numbers of large CDR3 similarity clusters came from expanded TCRs than from controls.

Germline V gives CDR1 DFQATT, CDR2 SNEGSKA (reference sequence). CDR3 length: 14 residues. The V and J ends lost 3 bases and 6 bases, in that order; junction bases with no gene match: 11. This clonotype was counted many times. Its specificity is not known. Indicated time point: pre-sensitization, week 0. Treatment of the sample: therapeutic diphenylcyclopropenone sensitization with weekly scalp DPC. From the RACE reads, TCRdb called clonotypes with MiXCR, one entry per CDR3 protein. The sample consists of more than 300,000 distinct CDR3 sequences, about 5.1% of them appearing once. The TCR originated in a woman between 45 and 60 years old with alopecia areata. Some clones in this sample may be carry-over from other donors' samples. The V gene is TRBV20-1, the J gene TRBJ2-7; TRBD1 aligns across 7 bases. Material: whole blood, obtained in connection with sensitization to the hapten diphenylcyclopropenone (DPC). CDR3 nucleotide sequence: TGCAGTGCTAGTACCCCTACAGGGGAGATCGAGCAGTACTTC. Its translation is CSASTPTGEIEQYF.